These T cell receptor beta chains were read from a single sample in a study of identical twins. TCRdb reprocessed the 5' RACE reads with MiXCR, giving one entry per CDR3 protein. The sample holds approximately 890,000 distinct CDR3 sequences, roughly 12% seen once. These data also featured in a second study, about yellow fever vaccine responses in identical twins.

The sequencing input was PBMCs. The receptors were sampled from a woman under 30 in good health. Both conserved end residues are part of each CDR3. D genes are given only for firm matches. The listing skips clone size in some rows; elsewhere it reads once, few, many or a size class.

TRBJ1-2 | NA | many | TRBV4-1 | CASSQDSAGLQFYGYTF | TGCGCCAGCAGCCAAGATAGTGCAGGGTTACAATTTTATGGCTACACCTTC
TRBJ2-1 | NA | NA | TRBV6-1 | CASSKTTRRWDDNEQFF | TGTGCCAGCAGCAAAACGACACGCCGATGGGACGACAATGAGCAGTTCTTC
TRBJ2-1 | TRBD2 | few | TRBV6-5 | CASSYEAGRAGWNEQFF | TGTGCCAGCAGTTACGAGGCCGGGAGGGCCGGCTGGAATGAGCAGTTCTTC
TRBJ2-7 | NA | many | TRBV11-2 | CASSLAVNSYEQYF | TGTGCCAGCAGCTTAGCAGTTAACTCCTACGAGCAGTACTTC
TRBJ1-2 | NA | few | TRBV27 | CASSLSRANYGYTF | TGTGCCAGCAGTTTATCCCGGGCTAACTATGGCTACACCTTC
TRBJ2-2 | NA | NA | TRBV5-1 | CASSLMAGSTGELFF | TGCGCCAGCAGCTTGATGGCAGGGAGCACCGGGGAGCTGTTTTTT
TRBJ2-1 | NA | few | TRBV5-1 | CASSLMGRGGYNEQFF | TGCGCCAGCAGCTTGATGGGGCGGGGTGGCTACAATGAGCAGTTCTTC
TRBJ1-4 | NA | NA | TRBV7-6 | CASSLVVNEKLFF | TGTGCCAGCAGCTTAGTGGTTAATGAAAAACTGTTTTTT
TRBJ2-2 | NA | few | TRBV29-1 | CSVAVLGGLDTGELFF | TGCAGCGTTGCGGTTTTGGGGGGCCTAGACACCGGGGAGCTGTTTTTT
TRBJ2-2 | TRBD2 | many | TRBV28 | CASSLTTSGNTGELFF | TGTGCCAGCAGTTTAACTACTAGCGGGAACACCGGGGAGCTGTTTTTT
TRBJ1-5 | NA | many | TRBV7-8 | CASSSLLGSNQPQHF | TGTGCCAGCAGCTCCCTCCTGGGGAGCAATCAGCCCCAGCATTTT
TRBJ2-3 | TRBD2 | many | TRBV29-1 | CTGGGATDTQYF | TGCACCGGGGGGGGGGCAACAGATACGCAGTATTTT
TRBJ2-7 | NA | NA | TRBV4-1 | CASSYQSEYEQYF | TGCGCCAGCAGCTATCAGTCCGAGTACGAGCAGTACTTC
TRBJ2-1 | TRBD2 | NA | TRBV7-9 | CASSPRSSGGDNEQFF | TGTGCCAGCAGCCCGCGTTCTAGCGGGGGGGACAATGAGCAGTTCTTC
TRBJ2-5 | TRBD2 | few | TRBV5-1 | CASSWGLAGVGEETQYF | TGCGCCAGCAGCTGGGGACTAGCGGGAGTTGGAGAAGAGACCCAGTACTTC
TRBJ2-2 | TRBD2 | few | TRBV3-1 | CASSQPRWLAGENTGELFF | TGTGCCAGCAGCCAACCTCGGTGGCTAGCGGGGGAGAACACCGGGGAGCTGTTTTTT
TRBJ2-2 | NA | NA | TRBV5-1 | CASSFTSVITGELFF | TGCGCCAGCAGCTTCACCTCAGTAATCACCGGGGAGCTGTTTTTT
TRBJ2-4 | NA | NA | TRBV19 | CASSRRGDRGILAKNIQYF | TGTGCCAGTAGTAGGCGGGGGGACAGAGGAATCCTAGCCAAAAACATTCAGTACTTC
TRBJ2-7 | NA | NA | TRBV5-1 | CASSRGSGNYEQYF | TGCGCCAGCAGCCGTGGTAGCGGAAACTACGAGCAGTACTTC
TRBJ2-5 | NA | NA | TRBV5-1 | CASSLEGEETQYF | TGCGCCAGCAGCTTGGAAGGGGAAGAGACCCAGTACTTC
TRBJ2-7 | NA | few | TRBV10-3 | CAISGQDPRVGGGQYF | TGTGCCATCAGTGGGCAAGACCCCAGGGTCGGAGGAGGGCAGTACTTC
TRBJ2-1 | TRBD1 | few | TRBV5-1 | CASSPGQGFYNEQFF | TGCGCCAGCTCACCTGGACAGGGTTTCTACAATGAGCAGTTCTTC
TRBJ1-5 | NA | few | TRBV12-3/TRBV12-4 | CASSLTGLGALPQHF | TGTGCCAGCAGCCTCACGGGACTGGGGGCCCTTCCCCAGCATTTT
TRBJ2-2 | NA | many | TRBV3-1 | CASSQESGAVFGLYTGELFF | TGTGCCAGCAGCCAAGAGTCAGGGGCGGTCTTCGGCCTATACACCGGGGAGCTGTTTTTT